This TCR beta chain derives from a study of graft-versus-host responses after intestinal transplantation. This CDR3 is 13 amino acids long. V lost 6 bases, J lost 4 bases, and 5 bases stayed unmatched. The germline CDR1 and CDR2 sequences are PRHDT and FYEKMQ (reference sequence). TCRdb's table, derived via immunoSEQ multiplex PCR, lists solely in-frame clones and lacks some. The sample lists some 96,000 clones, about nine tenths seen once, with around 16% in the top ten. Of note for this clone: Its antigen is not known.

Study-wide points: Declining HvG levels early post-transplant were linked to peak circulating GvH clone levels. Elevated graft-versus-host to host-versus-graft clonal ratios in allografts were recorded for patients with graft-donor T cell macrochimerism.

The V call is TRBV13, the J call TRBJ1-2; 7 bases fit TRBD1. The receptor comes from a human patient who received an intestinal transplant, so some T cells may come from the graft donor. Sequencing was performed on PBMCs, taken 453 days after intestinal transplant. CDR3: CASRTGASYGYTF. CDR3 DNA: TGTGCCAGCAGAACAGGGGCGAGCTATGGCTACACCTTC.